These 3 T cell receptor beta chains were all obtained from the same sample, sequenced in a study of shared clonotypes between healthy human individuals. The method was immunoSEQ multiplex PCR; TCRdb's version includes in-frame clones alone and lacks a portion of them. The repertoire holds 2.3 million or so clones, with over 85% as singletons. Specimen: naive CD4+ T cells from PBMCs. Subset: CD45RA+ positively selected. The receptors originated from a man aged 18 to 30 in good health. Some clones in this sample may be carry-over from other donors' samples.

The V gene is TRBV29-1, the J gene TRBJ1-1, with D maybe TRBD1 (6 bases). This CDR3 is 13 amino acids long. Germline CDR1 reads SQVTM; CDR2 reads ANQGSEA. V was shortened by 6 bases and J by 1 base, with 12 bases between the two germline ends. This chain's CDR3 is CSVEQGSNTEAFF. CDR3 DNA: TGCAGCGTCGAACAGGGTTCGAACACTGAAGCTTTCTTT. The full variable domain, completed using reference TRBV29-1 and TRBJ1-1, is SAVISQKPSRDICQRGTSLTIQCQVDSQVTMMFWYRQQPGQSLTLIATANQGSEATYESGFVIDKFPISRPNLTFSTLTVSNMSPEDSSIYLCSVEQGSNTEAFFGQGTRLTVV.

This clone has a handful of counts. Other DNA sequences from this sample encode an identical CDR3 as well. The rearrangement links TRBV7-9 to TRBJ1-5; no reliable D call. The V gene's germline CDR1 is SEHNR and CDR2 FQNEAQ (reference sequence). Trimming took off 2 bases at V and 3 bases at J, with 5 bases between the two ends. CDR3 length: 13 amino acids. The CDR3 DNA is TGTGCCAGCAGCTTACGACTCAATCAGCCCCAGCATTTT. This codes for CASSLRLNQPQHF. Filled out from reference TRBV7-9 and TRBJ1-5, the complete variable domain reads DTGVSQNPRHKITKRGQNVTFRCDPISEHNRLYWYRQTLGQGPEFLTYFQNEAQLEKSRLLSDRFSAERPKGSFSTLEIQRTEQGDSAMYLCASSLRLNQPQHFGDGTRLSIL.

The chain links TRBV6-6 to TRBJ2-3; 7 bases map to TRBD1. The CDR3 extends over 15 amino acids. J gave up 0 bases and V 5 bases, and 5 bases lay outside the gene matches. Germline V gene lookup returns CDR1 MNHNY and CDR2 SVGAGI (reference sequence). As DNA, the CDR3 is TGTGCCAGCAGTAAAGACAGGGCGAGCACAGATACGCAGTATTTT. This sequence encodes CASSKDRASTDTQYF.